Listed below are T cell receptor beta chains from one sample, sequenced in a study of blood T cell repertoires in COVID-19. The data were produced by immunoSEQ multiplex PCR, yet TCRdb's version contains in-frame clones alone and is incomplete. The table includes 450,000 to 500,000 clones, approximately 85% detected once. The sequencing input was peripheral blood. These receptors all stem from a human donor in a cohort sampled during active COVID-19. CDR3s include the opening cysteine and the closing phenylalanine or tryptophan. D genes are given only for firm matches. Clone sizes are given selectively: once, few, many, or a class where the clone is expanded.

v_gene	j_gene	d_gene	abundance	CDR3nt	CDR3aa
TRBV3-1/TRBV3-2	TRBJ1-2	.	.	TGTGCCAGCAGCCGACAAGTCCCGGGGGGTGGCTACACCTTC	CASSRQVPGGGYTF
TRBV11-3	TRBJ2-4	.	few	TGTGCCAGCAGCTTAGAGGGGCAGGGTTTAGCCAAAAACATTCAGTACTTC	CASSLEGQGLAKNIQYF
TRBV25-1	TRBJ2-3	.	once	TGTGCCAGCAGTGACTCCCAGGTAGATACGCAGTATTTT	CASSDSQVDTQYF
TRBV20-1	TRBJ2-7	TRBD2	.	TGCAGTGCCAGTGCCGGGACTAGCGGGAGAACCGCCGAGCAGTACTTC	CSASAGTSGRTAEQYF
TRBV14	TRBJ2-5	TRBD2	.	TGTGCCAGCAGCCAATACGGGACTAGACTTGCGGAGACCCAGTACTTC	CASSQYGTRLAETQYF
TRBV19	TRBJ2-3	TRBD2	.	TGTGCCAGTAGTATGGTCACTAGCGGGAGTGATACGCAGTATTTT	CASSMVTSGSDTQYF
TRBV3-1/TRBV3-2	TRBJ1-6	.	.	TGTGCCAGCAGCCAGGGCAAGAATTCACCCCTCCACTTT	CASSQGKNSPLHF
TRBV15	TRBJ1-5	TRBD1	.	TGTGCCACCAGCATCACCGGGACAGGGTTTGGTGATCAGCCCCAGCATTTT	CATSITGTGFGDQPQHF
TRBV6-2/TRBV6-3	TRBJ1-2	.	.	TGTGCCAGCAGCCAGACAGTGACCTTTAACTATGGCTACACCTTC	CASSQTVTFNYGYTF
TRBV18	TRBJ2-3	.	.	TGTGCCAGCTCACCACCGTCCGGGAGAATAGATACGCAGTATTTT	CASSPPSGRIDTQYF
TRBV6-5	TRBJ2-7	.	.	TGTGCCAGCATAATGTCAGGGCGCAACGAGCAGTACTTC	CASIMSGRNEQYF
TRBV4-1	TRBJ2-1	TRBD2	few	TGCGCCAGTGACAGTCCGGGACTAGCCCACGATGAGCAGTTCTTC	CASDSPGLAHDEQFF
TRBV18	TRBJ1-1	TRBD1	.	TGTGCCAGCTCGCCTCAGGGGGACACTGAAGCTTTCTTT	CASSPQGDTEAFF
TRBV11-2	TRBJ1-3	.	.	TGTGCCAGCAGCTTACATGCGATCTCTGGAAACACCATATATTTT	CASSLHAISGNTIYF
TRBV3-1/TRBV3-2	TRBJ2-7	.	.	TGTGCCAGCAGCCAAGGAAAACAGGGCCCTTACGAGCAGTACTTC	CASSQGKQGPYEQYF
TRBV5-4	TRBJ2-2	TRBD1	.	TGTGCCAGCAGCCATTCGACAGGGGAGAACACCGGGGAGCTGTTTTTT	CASSHSTGENTGELFF
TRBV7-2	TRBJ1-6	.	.	TGTGCCAGCAGCATCCAAGTCCCGCAGGGAGGTTCACCCCTCCACTTT	CASSIQVPQGGSPLHF
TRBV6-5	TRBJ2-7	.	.	TGTGCCAGCAGCCGGACATCTAAGATCTACGAGCAGTACTTC	CASSRTSKIYEQYF
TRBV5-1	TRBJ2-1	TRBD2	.	TGCGCCAGCAGCTCCGGGACTAGCGGGCAGGGCAGGGAGCAGTTCTTC	CASSSGTSGQGREQFF
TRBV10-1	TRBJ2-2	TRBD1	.	TGCGCCAGCAGTGATTCCCTGCCCAGACAGGGGAATAGCGGGGAGCTGTTTTTT	CASSDSLPRQGNSGELFF
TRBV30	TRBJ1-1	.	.	TGTGCCTGGAGTGTTGATTGGGGGCCCGGGAACACTGAAGCTTTCTTT	CAWSVDWGPGNTEAFF